This TCR beta chain was found in a study of cytomegalovirus exposure and HLA in healthy donors. Study-level results: Reportedly, fewer N-insertions than the roughly 700-donor mean appeared in an Asian-associated ancestry cluster in a later analysis. Within an earlier analysis, most TCR beta V segments proved productive either about 90% or about 30% of the time. Analyzed later, most CMV-associated TCR beta chains appeared HLA-restricted.

As concerns this clone: Its antigen is undetermined.

Amplification used 60 Vbeta primers and 13 Jbeta primers. Original data processing: A later analysis tallied approximately 87 million unique TCR beta chains, about 12 million of them shared. This table comes from immunoSEQ multiplex PCR, and its TCRdb copy is limited to in-frame clones, with some not included. D and trimming come from the DNA, and the V and J calls and clone size come from that table. The profile covers more than 150,000 clones, with 81% appearing a single time and 1% to 1.5% taken by the ten largest. Germline-derived CDR1 and CDR2 are SGHAT and FQNNGV. Germline trimming cut 5 bases from V and 7 bases from J; bases unmatched to any gene: 17. The CDR3 is 17 amino acids.

The source is a man aged 45-60 years in good health and CMV-seropositive. Sequencing was performed on PBMCs. This rearrangement joins TRBV11-2 to TRBJ2-5, with 9 bases matching TRBD2. CDR3 DNA sequence: TGTGCCAGCAGCCTGGAGTTTTCGACTAGCGGCCCGGGGACCCAGTACTTC. It codes for CASSLEFSTSGPGTQYF.